The 29 T cell receptor beta chains given below trace back to one sample, sequenced in a study of early T cells in non-severe SARS-CoV-2 infection. TCRdb analysed the 5' RACE reads with MiXCR anew, one entry per CDR3 protein. The profile shows about 58,000 distinct CDR3 sequences, over 10% of them singletons. The sample taken for sequencing was whole blood. Source of these receptors: an adult who was a healthcare worker with PCR-confirmed SARS-CoV-2 infection or an uninfected control (not recorded which).

In this sample, this clonotype turned up many times. The chain recombines TRBV30 with TRBJ2-1, with D unresolved. The CDR3 loop spans 14 amino acids. Germline loops: CDR1 GTSNPN, CDR2 SVGIG (reference sequence). V lost 3 bases and J 8 bases, leaving 17 bases between the germline ends. The CDR3 here is CAWSSELLTHEQFF. CDR3 DNA: TGTGCCTGGAGCAGCGAACTTCTTACCCATGAGCAGTTCTTC.

This clonotype was recorded many times. V usage is TRBV6-5 and J usage is TRBJ2-2; D gene ambiguous. The CDR3 totals 14 residues. Per the germline V gene, CDR1 is MNHEY and CDR2 is SVGAGI. Trimming removed 0 bases at V and 4 bases at J, with 6 bases between. CDR3 region: CASSYSMSTGELFF. The CDR3 coding sequence is TGTGCCAGCAGTTACTCGATGAGCACCGGGGAGCTGTTTTTT.

This clonotype came up a few times. CDR3 sequence (DNA): TGTGCCAGTAGTATGACAGGGAGCAATCAGCCCCAGCATTTT. Translating it yields CASSMTGSNQPQHF. The J gene is TRBJ1-5, the V gene TRBV19, with 7 bases matching TRBD1. Germline CDR1 is LNHDA and CDR2 is SQIVND (reference sequence). The CDR3 length is 14 residues. V lost 3 bases to trimming and J lost 1 base; unmatched junction nucleotides: 0. Looking up the rest from reference TRBV19 and TRBJ1-5 gives the full variable domain: DGGITQSPKYLFRKEGQNVTLSCEQNLNHDAMYWYRQDPGQGLRLIYYSQIVNDFQKGDIAEGYSVSREKKESFPLTVTSAQKNPTAFYLCASSMTGSNQPQHFGDGTRLSIL.

This clonotype was seen a handful of times. The chain combines TRBV7-8 with TRBJ2-1, with 8 bases matching TRBD2. V was pared by 3 bases and J by 6 bases, with 10 bases of the junction left unmatched. From germline, CDR1 is SGHVS and CDR2 FQNEAQ. The CDR3 has 16 amino acids. The CDR3 loop reads CASSFAVAGSRNEQFF. The CDR3 coding sequence is TGTGCCAGCAGCTTCGCCGTAGCGGGAAGTCGCAATGAGCAGTTCTTC.

This clonotype was observed a few times. This chain's CDR3 is CASSQEKDYRSEQFF. The CDR3 region has the DNA TGCGCCAGCAGCCAAGAGAAGGACTATCGAAGTGAGCAGTTCTTC. The chain couples TRBV4-1 to TRBJ2-1, with a tentative D call TRBD2 (6 bases). The V end was cut by 0 bases, the J end by 9 bases, with 15 bases between. The germline gives CDR1 MGHRA, CDR2 YSYEKL. The CDR3 length is 15 residues.

V is TRBV6-6 and J is TRBJ2-2; no clear D. Trimming removed 8 bases from V and 0 bases from J, with 16 bases in between. Germline V gene data show CDR1 as MNHNY and CDR2 as SVGAGI (reference sequence). The CDR3 is 16 amino acids. CDR3 residues: CASFASQATNTGELFF. The CDR3 coding sequence is TGTGCCAGCTTCGCATCCCAAGCAACGAACACCGGGGAGCTGTTTTTT.

V usage is TRBV3-1 and J usage is TRBJ2-2; 7 bases are a match to TRBD1. The V gene's germline CDR1 is LGHDT and CDR2 YNNKEL (reference sequence). V shed 0 bases and J 5 bases; nucleotides not matched to a gene: 9. The CDR3 extends over 17 amino acids. CDR3 amino acids: CASSQDARGRRTGELFF. The CDR3 region has the DNA TGTGCCAGCAGCCAAGATGCAAGGGGGCGCAGGACCGGGGAGCTGTTTTTT.

The genes are TRBV24-1 and TRBJ1-2; maybe TRBD1 (5 bases). The V end lost 5 bases, the J end lost 0 bases, and 12 bases lay between the germline ends. CDR1 is KGHDR and CDR2 is SFDVKD in the germline V gene. The CDR3 has 15 amino acids. CDR3 sequence (DNA): TGTGCCACCAGTGGGACCAGGGACCCTAACTATGGCTACACCTTC. It yields the protein CATSGTRDPNYGYTF.

The chain couples TRBV9 to TRBJ2-7, with 9 bases fitting TRBD2. Germline values: CDR1 SGDLS, CDR2 YYNGEE. The CDR3 has 15 amino acids. The V segment lost 4 bases and the J segment 4 bases; nucleotides outside the gene matches: 9. The CDR3 loop is CASSQKASGKYEQYF. The CDR3 coding sequence is TGTGCCAGCAGCCAGAAGGCTAGCGGGAAATACGAGCAGTACTTC.

This clonotype came up a few times. V usage is TRBV6-4 and J usage is TRBJ2-7; D may be TRBD1 or TRBD2 (5 bases each). This CDR3 region has 14 residues. Germline loops: CDR1 MRHNA, CDR2 SNTAGT. The V end was cut by 8 bases, the J end by 3 bases, with 17 bases between. This CDR3 is CASWGFGARYEQYF. The CDR3 DNA is TGTGCCAGCTGGGGGTTTGGAGCGCGCTACGAGCAGTACTTC.

This clonotype came up a few times. The rearrangement joins TRBV24-1 to TRBJ2-3; perhaps TRBD2 as D (6 bases). This CDR3 has 15 amino acids. The germline V gene has CDR1 KGHDR and CDR2 SFDVKD. Trimming left V 3 bases short and J 6 bases short, with 15 bases between. This CDR3 reads CATSDVAGPGDTQYF. CDR3 DNA: TGTGCCACCAGTGATGTTGCGGGACCGGGGGATACGCAGTATTTT.

The chain links TRBV21-1 to TRBJ1-1; TRBD1 reflects the table's D call only, with no check against the DNA. TRBV21-1 is a documented pseudogene. This CDR3 has 14 residues. CDR3 nucleotides: TGTGCCAGCAGCCCGGGTGACAGGGAGGCTGAAGCTTTCTTT. Its protein product is CASSPGDREAEAFF.

Many counts were recorded for this clonotype. The gene calls are TRBV5-4 and TRBJ2-1, with a possible D match to TRBD1 (5 bases). Germline CDR1 SGHNT, CDR2 YYREEE (reference sequence). The CDR3 is made up of 13 amino acids. V lost 2 bases and J 3 bases, leaving 6 bases between the germline ends. CDR3 region: CASSFDSYNEQFF. For the CDR3, the DNA is TGTGCCAGCAGCTTTGACAGCTACAATGAGCAGTTCTTC.

This clonotype was recorded at least ten times. The chain couples TRBV12-3 or TRBV12-4 to TRBJ1-5, with 9 positions matching TRBD1. The J segment lost 0 bases and the V segment lost 0 bases, leaving 6 bases of the junction unmatched. The CDR3 contains 18 residues. In nucleotides, the CDR3 is TGTGCCAGCAGTTTAGCGAGTGGACAGGGGAATAGCAATCAGCCCCAGCATTTT. This translates into CASSLASGQGNSNQPQHF.

In this sample, this clonotype turned up many times. The chain uses TRBV3-1 and TRBJ1-6; D possibly corresponds to TRBD1 (5 bases). The germline V gene encodes CDR1 LGHDT and CDR2 YNNKEL (reference sequence). CDR3 length equals 14 residues. Trimming took off 8 bases at V and 10 bases at J, with 18 bases between the two ends. The CDR3 spells CASGPTSGVSPLHF. The DNA of the CDR3 is TGTGCCAGCGGTCCTACCTCGGGGGTGTCACCCCTCCACTTT.

This clonotype was seen more than once but under ten times. The chain couples TRBV9 to TRBJ2-7; 8 bases are shared with TRBD2. V was clipped by 0 bases and J by 6 bases; unmatched bases: 2. Per the germline V gene, CDR1 is SGDLS and CDR2 is YYNGEE. The CDR3 length is 13 residues. The CDR3 bases are TGTGCCAGCAGCGTAGACAGCGGGAGCGAGCAGTACTTC. Translated: CASSVDSGSEQYF.

This clonotype was found many times. J is TRBJ1-1 and V is TRBV2, with D uncertain. CDR3 length: 13 amino acids. V lost 5 bases to trimming and J lost 8 bases, with 15 bases between them. CDR1 SNHLY and CDR2 FYNNEI come from the germline V gene. CDR3 in DNA: TGTGCCAGCAGTCCCGCCCCCTATGGAGAAGCTTTCTTT. Translated, it gives CASSPAPYGEAFF.

This clonotype rates as medium-sized. The CDR3 region has the DNA TGTGCCAGCAGCTTGACAGCGGAGCAGTACTTC. Its protein is CASSLTAEQYF. V is TRBV5-5 and J is TRBJ2-7; D not certain. The germline V and J ends were trimmed by 1 base and 7 bases, with 6 bases remaining between them. The CDR3 is made up of 11 amino acids. Looked up from germline, CDR1 is SGHKS and CDR2 is YYEKEE (reference sequence).

This clonotype was seen ten or more times. The gene calls are TRBV12-3 or TRBV12-4 and TRBJ1-6; a possible D gene is TRBD1 (6 bases). The CDR3 runs to 13 residues. Between the trimmed V and J ends, which lost 3 bases and 7 bases, there was a span of 7 bases. This CDR3 is CASSLRGNSPLHF. For the CDR3, the DNA is TGTGCCAGCAGTTTGAGGGGGAATTCACCCCTCCACTTT.

This clonotype occurred a few times. This chain joins TRBV11-2 and TRBJ2-3, with 10 bases fitting TRBD2. CDR3 length: 15 amino acids. V shed 5 bases and J 8 bases; nucleotides not matched to a gene: 10. Germline CDR1 SGHAT, CDR2 FQNNGV. The DNA for the CDR3 is TGTGCCAGCAGCCTACTAGCGGGACTTCGGGGTACGCAGTATTTT. This sequence encodes CASSLLAGLRGTQYF.

The sample holds a few counts of this clonotype. The chain carries TRBV28 and TRBJ1-6; D gene ambiguous. The CDR3 is 13 residues long. Looked up from germline, CDR1 is MDHEN and CDR2 is SYDVKM. The V gene lost 4 bases and the J gene lost 6 bases, with 7 bases spanning the gap. In DNA form, the CDR3 reads TGTGCCAGCAGTTCAGAGTCTAATTCACCCCTCCACTTT. It is translated as CASSSESNSPLHF.

Many counts were recorded for this clonotype. This chain connects TRBV29-1 to TRBJ2-3; 8 bases are shared with TRBD2. Germline CDR1 reads SQVTM; CDR2 reads ANQGSEA. With V trimmed by 6 bases and J by 6 bases, 8 bases remained unmatched. The CDR3 length is 13 residues. Here the CDR3 reads CSVNGRAADTQYF. Written as DNA, the CDR3 is TGCAGCGTAAACGGGAGGGCCGCTGATACGCAGTATTTT.

This chain uses TRBV27 with TRBJ2-3; TRBD2 is a possible D gene (5 bases). The CDR3 totals 13 residues. Germline V lookup: CDR1 MNHEY, CDR2 SMNVEV (reference sequence). V lost 5 bases to trimming and J lost 6 bases, with 12 bases between them. DNA for the CDR3: TGTGCCAGCAGTCTCTGGACTTCGGATACGCAGTATTTT. Protein sequence: CASSLWTSDTQYF.

This clonotype was counted ten times or more. The J gene is TRBJ2-2, the V gene TRBV24-1; 7 bases line up with TRBD1. The germline gives CDR1 KGHDR, CDR2 SFDVKD. This CDR3 contains 15 residues. Trimming at V came to 5 bases and at J to 4 bases, leaving 6 bases not matched to a gene. The CDR3 nucleotides are TGTGCCACCAGTGCCGGGGACAGAATCACCGGGGAGCTGTTTTTT. Translation: CATSAGDRITGELFF.

The chain employs TRBV10-3 and TRBJ2-1; D is undetermined. The germline gives CDR1 ENHRY, CDR2 SYGVKD. The CDR3 spans 13 residues. Trimming cost V 6 bases and J 0 bases, with 6 bases left between them. The CDR3 is CAIRSTSYNEQFF. CDR3 nucleotides: TGTGCCATCAGATCGACCTCCTACAATGAGCAGTTCTTC.

This clonotype was counted only a few times. The gene calls are TRBV12-3 or TRBV12-4 and TRBJ2-1, with 9 bases that match TRBD2. Trimming cost V 5 bases and J 3 bases; bases outside gene matches: 8. CDR3 size: 16 residues. DNA of the CDR3: TGTGCCAGCAGTCCCTGGGGTAGCGGGGGCTACAATGAGCAGTTCTTC. Encoded protein: CASSPWGSGGYNEQFF.

At least ten counts were recorded for this clonotype. J is TRBJ2-3 and V is TRBV7-3; D is unresolved. Germline CDR1 reads SGHTA; CDR2 reads FQGTGA. V lost 1 base and J lost 2, with 10 bases in between. The CDR3 consists of 15 residues. The CDR3 DNA follows: TGTGCCAGCAGCTTAAAATCGAAGCTCACAGATACGCAGTATTTT. Its translation: CASSLKSKLTDTQYF.

There are a few counts of this clonotype. The V call is TRBV2, the J call TRBJ1-5, with TRBD1 as a possible D gene (5 bases). The germline CDR1 and CDR2 sequences are SNHLY and FYNNEI. V was trimmed by 4 bases and J by 3 bases, leaving 16 bases between them. The CDR3 extends over 16 amino acids. CDR3 bases: TGTGCCAGCAGTGGGGGGGGACTGGGAGACAATCAGCCCCAGCATTTT. It yields the protein CASSGGGLGDNQPQHF.

V and J are TRBV24-1 and TRBJ2-7, with 8 bases aligning to TRBD1. The CDR3 extends over 15 amino acids. CDR1 is KGHDR and CDR2 is SFDVKD in the germline V gene. V lost 4 bases and J lost 3; bases outside the gene matches: 7. This CDR3 reads CATSDPRDRSYEQYF. The CDR3, as DNA: TGTGCCACCAGTGACCCCCGGGACAGGAGCTACGAGCAGTACTTC.